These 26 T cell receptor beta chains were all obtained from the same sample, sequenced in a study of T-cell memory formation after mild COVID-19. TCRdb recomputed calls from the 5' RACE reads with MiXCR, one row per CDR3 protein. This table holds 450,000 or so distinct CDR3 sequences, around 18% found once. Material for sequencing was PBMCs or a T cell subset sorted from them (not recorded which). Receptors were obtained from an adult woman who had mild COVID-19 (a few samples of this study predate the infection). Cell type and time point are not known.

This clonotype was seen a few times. DNA of the CDR3: TGTGCCAGCAGTCCCGACTTGAATCAGCCCCAGCATTTT. Its protein is CASSPDLNQPQHF. The V gene is TRBV6-2 or TRBV6-3, the J gene TRBJ1-5; D not certain. V was trimmed by 5 bases and J by 4 bases, leaving 9 bases between them. The germline V gene has CDR1 MNHEY and CDR2 SVGEGT. There are 13 residues in the CDR3.

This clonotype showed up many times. The DNA for the CDR3 is TGTGCCAGCAGTTACTCTGGTAGCGGGGCACAAGAGACCCAGTACTTC. This gives the protein CASSYSGSGAQETQYF. This sequence joins TRBV6-2 or TRBV6-3 and TRBJ2-5, with TRBD2 identical over 8 bases. The J segment lost 2 bases and the V segment lost 0 bases, leaving 5 bases of the junction unmatched. Germline CDR1 MNHEY, CDR2 SVGEGT. This CDR3 is 16 amino acids long.

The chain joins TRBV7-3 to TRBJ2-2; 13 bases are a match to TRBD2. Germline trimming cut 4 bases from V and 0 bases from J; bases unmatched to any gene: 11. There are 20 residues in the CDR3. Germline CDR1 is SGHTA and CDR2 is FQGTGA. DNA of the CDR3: TGTGCCAGCAGCTCAACTAGCGGGAGGGCCTTTACCGCGAACACCGGGGAGCTGTTTTTT. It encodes CASSSTSGRAFTANTGELFF.

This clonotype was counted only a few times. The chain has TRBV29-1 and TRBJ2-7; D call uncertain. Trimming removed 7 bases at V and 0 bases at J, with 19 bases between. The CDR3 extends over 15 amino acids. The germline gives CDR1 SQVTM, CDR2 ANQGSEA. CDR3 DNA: TGCAGCGCCATCCAGGCGGTCTCGAGCTCCTACGAGCAGTACTTC. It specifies CSAIQAVSSSYEQYF.

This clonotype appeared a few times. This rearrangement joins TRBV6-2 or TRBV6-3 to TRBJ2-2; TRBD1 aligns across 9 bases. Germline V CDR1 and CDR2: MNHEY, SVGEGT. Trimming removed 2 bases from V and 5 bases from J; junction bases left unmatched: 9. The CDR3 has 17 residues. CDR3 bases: TGTGCCAGCAGTTACGCATACAGGGGGCTTGGAACCGGGGAGCTGTTTTTT. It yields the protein CASSYAYRGLGTGELFF.

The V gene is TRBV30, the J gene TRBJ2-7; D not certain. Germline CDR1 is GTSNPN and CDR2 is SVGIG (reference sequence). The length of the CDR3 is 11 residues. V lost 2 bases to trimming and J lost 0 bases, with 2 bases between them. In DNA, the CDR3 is TGTGCCTGGAGTAGCTCCTACGAGCAGTACTTC. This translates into CAWSSSYEQYF.

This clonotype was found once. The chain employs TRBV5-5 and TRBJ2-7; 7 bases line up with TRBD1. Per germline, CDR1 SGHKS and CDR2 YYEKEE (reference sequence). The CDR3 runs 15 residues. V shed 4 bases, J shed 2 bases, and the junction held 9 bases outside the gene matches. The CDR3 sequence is CASSQLVGGAYEQYF. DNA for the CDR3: TGTGCCAGCAGCCAGCTGGTAGGGGGCGCCTACGAGCAGTACTTC.

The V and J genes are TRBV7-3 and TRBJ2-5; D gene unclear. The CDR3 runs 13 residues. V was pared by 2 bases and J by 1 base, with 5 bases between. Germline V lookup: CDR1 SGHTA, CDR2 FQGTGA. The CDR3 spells CASSLLPQETQYF. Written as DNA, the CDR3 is TGTGCCAGCAGCTTACTACCCCAAGAGACCCAGTACTTC.

CDR3: CASSQSSAGNEQFF. For the CDR3, the DNA is TGTGCCAGCAGCCAGTCTAGCGCGGGCAATGAGCAGTTCTTC. V is TRBV3-1 and J is TRBJ2-1, with D perhaps matching TRBD2 (6 bases). The V end was cut by 3 bases, the J end by 6 bases, with 12 bases between. This CDR3 region has 14 residues. The V gene's germline CDR1 is LGHDT and CDR2 YNNKEL (reference sequence).

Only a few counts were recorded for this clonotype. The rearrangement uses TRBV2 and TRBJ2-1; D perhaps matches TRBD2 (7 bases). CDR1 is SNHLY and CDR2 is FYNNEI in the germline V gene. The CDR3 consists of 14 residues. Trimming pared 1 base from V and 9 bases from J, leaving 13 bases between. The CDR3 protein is CASSEVGGPVEQFF. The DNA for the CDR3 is TGTGCCAGCAGTGAAGTGGGGGGGCCGGTTGAGCAGTTCTTC.

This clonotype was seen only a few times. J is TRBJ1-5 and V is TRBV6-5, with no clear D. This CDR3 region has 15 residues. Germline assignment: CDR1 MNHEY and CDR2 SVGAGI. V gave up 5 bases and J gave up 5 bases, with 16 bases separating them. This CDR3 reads CASSLVAGEDQPQHF. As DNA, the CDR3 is TGTGCCAGCAGTCTCGTGGCAGGTGAGGATCAGCCCCAGCATTTT.

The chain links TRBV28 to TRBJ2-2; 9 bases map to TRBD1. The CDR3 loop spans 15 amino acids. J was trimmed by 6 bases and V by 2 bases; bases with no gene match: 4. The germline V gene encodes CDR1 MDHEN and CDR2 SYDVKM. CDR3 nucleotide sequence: TGTGCCAGCAGTTTAGGGACAGGGTATGCCGGGGAGCTGTTTTTT. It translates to CASSLGTGYAGELFF.

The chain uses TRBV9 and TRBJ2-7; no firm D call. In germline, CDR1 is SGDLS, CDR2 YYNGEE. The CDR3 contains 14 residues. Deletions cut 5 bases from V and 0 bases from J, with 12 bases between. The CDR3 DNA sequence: TGTGCCAGCAGAGCAGATGCGGACTCCTACGAGCAGTACTTC. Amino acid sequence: CASRADADSYEQYF.

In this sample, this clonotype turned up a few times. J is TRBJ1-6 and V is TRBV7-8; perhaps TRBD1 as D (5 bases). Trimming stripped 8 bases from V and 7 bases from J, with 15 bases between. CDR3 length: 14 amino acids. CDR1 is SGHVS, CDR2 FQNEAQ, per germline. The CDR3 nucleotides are TGTGCCAGCGAAAACCTCGCAGGGAATTCACCCCTCCACTTT. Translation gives CASENLAGNSPLHF.

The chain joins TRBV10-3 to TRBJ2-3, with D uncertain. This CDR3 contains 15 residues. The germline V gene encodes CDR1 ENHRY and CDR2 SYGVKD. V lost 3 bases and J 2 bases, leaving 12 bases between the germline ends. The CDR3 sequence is CAISEPTSPTDTQYF. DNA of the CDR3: TGTGCCATCAGTGAACCGACCTCACCCACAGATACGCAGTATTTT.

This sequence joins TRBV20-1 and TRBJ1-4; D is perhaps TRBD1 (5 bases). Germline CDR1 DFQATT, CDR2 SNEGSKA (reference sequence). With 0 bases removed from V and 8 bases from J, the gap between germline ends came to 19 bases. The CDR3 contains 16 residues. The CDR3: CSARDQLSLGEEKLFF. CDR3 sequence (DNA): TGCAGTGCTAGAGATCAACTCTCACTAGGGGAAGAAAAACTGTTTTTT.

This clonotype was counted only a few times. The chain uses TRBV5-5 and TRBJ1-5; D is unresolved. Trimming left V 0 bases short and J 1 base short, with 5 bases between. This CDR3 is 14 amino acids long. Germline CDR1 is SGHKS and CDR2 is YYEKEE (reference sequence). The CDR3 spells CASSLVESNQPQHF. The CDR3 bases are TGTGCCAGCAGCTTGGTAGAGAGCAATCAGCCCCAGCATTTT.

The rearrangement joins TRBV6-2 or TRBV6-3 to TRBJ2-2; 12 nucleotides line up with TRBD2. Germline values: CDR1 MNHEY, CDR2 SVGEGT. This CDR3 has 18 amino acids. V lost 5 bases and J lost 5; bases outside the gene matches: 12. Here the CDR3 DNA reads TGTGCCAGCAGTCCAAGACTAGCGGGAGCGCCGGGGACCGGGGAGCTGTTTTTT. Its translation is CASSPRLAGAPGTGELFF.

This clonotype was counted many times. The CDR3: CSARPSGVSYEQYF. CDR3 nucleotide sequence: TGCAGTGCTAGGCCTAGCGGGGTATCCTACGAGCAGTACTTC. This chain links TRBV20-1 with TRBJ2-7, with TRBD2 matching over 9 bases. Germline V gene lookup returns CDR1 DFQATT and CDR2 SNEGSKA (reference sequence). J gave up 1 base and V 3 bases, and 4 bases lay outside the gene matches. The CDR3 runs to 14 residues.

In DNA, the CDR3 is TGTGCCAGCACCACAGGACTAGCGGGGACAAGGACCTACAATGAGCAGTTCTTC. It yields the protein CASTTGLAGTRTYNEQFF. The genes are TRBV12-3 or TRBV12-4 and TRBJ2-1, with TRBD2 matching over 12 bases. The CDR3 sequence is 18 residues long. The trim removed 7 bases at V and 2 bases at J, leaving 12 bases unmatched.

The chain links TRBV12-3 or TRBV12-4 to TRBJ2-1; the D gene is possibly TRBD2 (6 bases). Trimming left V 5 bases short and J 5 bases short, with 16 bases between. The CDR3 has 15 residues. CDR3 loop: CASSPYGTPDNEQFF. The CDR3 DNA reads TGTGCCAGCAGTCCATACGGGACTCCCGACAATGAGCAGTTCTTC.

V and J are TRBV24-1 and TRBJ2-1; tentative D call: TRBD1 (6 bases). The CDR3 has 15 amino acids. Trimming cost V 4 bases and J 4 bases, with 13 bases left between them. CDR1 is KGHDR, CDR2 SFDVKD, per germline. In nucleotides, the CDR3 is TGTGCCACCAGTGACCCAGAGACAGGTTACAATGAGCAGTTCTTC. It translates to CATSDPETGYNEQFF.

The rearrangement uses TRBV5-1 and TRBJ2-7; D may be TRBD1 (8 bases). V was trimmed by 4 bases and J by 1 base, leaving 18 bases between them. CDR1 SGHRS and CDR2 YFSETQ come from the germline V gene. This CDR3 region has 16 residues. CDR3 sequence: CASSGGDRTLSYEQYF. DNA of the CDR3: TGCGCCAGCAGCGGGGGGGACAGGACCTTGTCCTACGAGCAGTACTTC.

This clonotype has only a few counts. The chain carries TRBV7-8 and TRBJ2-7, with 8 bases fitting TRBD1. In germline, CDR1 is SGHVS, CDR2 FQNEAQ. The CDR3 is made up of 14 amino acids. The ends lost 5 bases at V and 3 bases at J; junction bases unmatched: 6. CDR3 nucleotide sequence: TGTGCCAGCAGCACCCGGACAGGGAACTACGAGCAGTACTTC. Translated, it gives CASSTRTGNYEQYF.

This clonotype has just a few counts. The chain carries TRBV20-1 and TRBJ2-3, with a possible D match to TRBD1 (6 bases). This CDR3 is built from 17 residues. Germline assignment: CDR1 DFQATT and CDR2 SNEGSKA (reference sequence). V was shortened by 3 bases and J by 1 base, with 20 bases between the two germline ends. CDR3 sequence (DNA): TGCAGTGCTAGTGCACCGGGACAACAACAGGGCACAGATACGCAGTATTTT. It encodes CSASAPGQQQGTDTQYF.

The CDR3 loop is CSASTGTGGDEQYF. CDR3 nucleotides: TGCAGTGCTTCAACCGGGACAGGGGGTGACGAGCAGTACTTC. V gene TRBV20-1 combines with J gene TRBJ2-7; 11 bases match TRBD1. This CDR3 is 14 amino acids long. V gave up 5 bases and J gave up 5 bases; unmatched junction bases: 8. Germline CDR1 and CDR2: DFQATT and SNEGSKA (reference sequence).